This T cell receptor (beta chain) is from a study of OX40 agonist ivuxolimab in advanced cancers. Study summary: Ivuxolimab, an antibody that agonizes OX40 (CD134), was administered to the patients.

With regard to this clone: Its matching antigen is unknown.

Germline CDR1 is SGHTA and CDR2 is FQGNSA. Trimming left V 1 base short and J 1 base short, with 10 bases between. The CDR3 runs to 15 residues. Measured with immunoSEQ multiplex PCR; TCRdb has only the in-frame clones, and not every one. Of about 100,000 clones listed, about four fifths are singletons. Broader study findings: Among the lowest peripheral clonal expansion occurred in 0.1-3.0 mg/kg partial responders. On average, a greater number of expanded clones characterised CD8+ T cells relative to CD4+.

This sequence was found in an adult with an advanced solid tumor such as melanoma, head and neck, liver or kidney cancer. Sequences were derived from CD4+ or CD8+ T cells sorted from blood, sampled in a trial of the OX40 agonist ivuxolimab. V gene TRBV7-2 combines with J gene TRBJ1-1, with a weak D call TRBD1 (6 bases). CDR3 sequence reads: CASSLGGGPNTEAFF. The CDR3 DNA reads TGTGCCAGCAGCTTAGGGGGGGGCCCGAACACTGAAGCTTTCTTT.